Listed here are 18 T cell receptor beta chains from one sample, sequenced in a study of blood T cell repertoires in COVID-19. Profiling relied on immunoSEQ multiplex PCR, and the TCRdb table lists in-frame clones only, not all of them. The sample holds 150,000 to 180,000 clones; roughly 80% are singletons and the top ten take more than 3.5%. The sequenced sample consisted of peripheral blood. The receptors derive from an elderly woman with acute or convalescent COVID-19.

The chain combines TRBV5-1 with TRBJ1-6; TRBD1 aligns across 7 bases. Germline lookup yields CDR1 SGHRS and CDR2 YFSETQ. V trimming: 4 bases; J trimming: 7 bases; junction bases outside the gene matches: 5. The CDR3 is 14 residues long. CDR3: CASSPGTENSPLHF. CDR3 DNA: TGCGCCAGCAGCCCCGGGACAGAGAATTCACCCCTCCACTTT.

DNA for the CDR3: TGTGCCAGTACGACAGGATCCACTGGAAACACCATATATTTT. The encoded protein is CASTTGSTGNTIYF. This rearrangement joins TRBV7-8 to TRBJ1-3; D possibly corresponds to TRBD1 (6 bases). The CDR3 length is 14 residues. The germline V gene encodes CDR1 SGHVS and CDR2 FQNEAQ. Trimming pared 9 bases from V and 2 bases from J, leaving 14 bases between.

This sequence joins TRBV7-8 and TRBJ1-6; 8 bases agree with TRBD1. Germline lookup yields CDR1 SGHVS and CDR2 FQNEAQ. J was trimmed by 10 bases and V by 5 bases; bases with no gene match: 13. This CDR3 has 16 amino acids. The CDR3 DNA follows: TGTGCCAGCAGCGAAAACCAGGGGGCTATACCCTCACCCCTCCACTTT. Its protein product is CASSENQGAIPSPLHF.

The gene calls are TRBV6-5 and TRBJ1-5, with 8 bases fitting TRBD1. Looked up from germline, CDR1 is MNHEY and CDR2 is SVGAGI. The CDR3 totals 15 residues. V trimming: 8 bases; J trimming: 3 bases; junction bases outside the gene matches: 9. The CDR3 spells CASLTQDRVNQPQHF. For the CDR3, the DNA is TGTGCCAGCCTCACCCAGGACAGGGTCAATCAGCCCCAGCATTTT.

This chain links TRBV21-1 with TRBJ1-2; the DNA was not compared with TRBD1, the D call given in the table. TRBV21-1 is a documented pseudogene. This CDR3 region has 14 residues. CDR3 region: CASSKSQGCYGYTF. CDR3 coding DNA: TGTGCCAGCAGCAAATCACAGGGGTGCTATGGCTACACCTTC.

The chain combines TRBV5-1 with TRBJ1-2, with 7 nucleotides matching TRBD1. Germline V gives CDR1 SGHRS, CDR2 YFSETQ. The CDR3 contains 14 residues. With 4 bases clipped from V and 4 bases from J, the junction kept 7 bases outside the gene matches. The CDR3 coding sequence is TGCGCCAGCAGCACGGACAGGATTGGCTATGGCTACACCTTC. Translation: CASSTDRIGYGYTF.

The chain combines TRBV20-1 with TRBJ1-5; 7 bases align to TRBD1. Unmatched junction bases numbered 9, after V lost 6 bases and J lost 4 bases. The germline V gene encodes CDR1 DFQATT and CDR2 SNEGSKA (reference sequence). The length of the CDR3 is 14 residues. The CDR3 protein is CSASTGTENQPQHF. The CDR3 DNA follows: TGCAGTGCCAGTACCGGGACAGAGAATCAGCCCCAGCATTTT.

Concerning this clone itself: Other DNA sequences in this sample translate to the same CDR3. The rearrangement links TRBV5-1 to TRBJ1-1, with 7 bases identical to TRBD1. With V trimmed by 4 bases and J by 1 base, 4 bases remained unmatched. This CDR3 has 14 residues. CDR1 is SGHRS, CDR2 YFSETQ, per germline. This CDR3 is CASSRGTENTEAFF. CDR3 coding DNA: TGCGCCAGCAGCCGGGGGACAGAGAACACTGAAGCTTTCTTT.

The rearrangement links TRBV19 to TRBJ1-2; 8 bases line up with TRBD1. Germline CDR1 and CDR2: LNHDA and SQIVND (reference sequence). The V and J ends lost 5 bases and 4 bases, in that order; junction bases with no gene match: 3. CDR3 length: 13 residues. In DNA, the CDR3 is TGTGCCAGTAGTCGACAGGGGCTCTATGGCTACACCTTC. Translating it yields CASSRQGLYGYTF. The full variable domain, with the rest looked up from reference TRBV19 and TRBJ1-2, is DGGITQSPKYLFRKEGQNVTLSCEQNLNHDAMYWYRQDPGQGLRLIYYSQIVNDFQKGDIAEGYSVSREKKESFPLTVTSAQKNPTAFYLCASSRQGLYGYTFGSGTRLTVV.

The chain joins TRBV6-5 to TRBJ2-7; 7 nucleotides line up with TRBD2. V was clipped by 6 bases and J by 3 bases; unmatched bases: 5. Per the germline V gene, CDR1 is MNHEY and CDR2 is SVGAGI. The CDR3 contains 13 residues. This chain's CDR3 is CASRSGTNYEQYF. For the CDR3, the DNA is TGTGCCAGCAGAAGCGGGACTAACTACGAGCAGTACTTC.

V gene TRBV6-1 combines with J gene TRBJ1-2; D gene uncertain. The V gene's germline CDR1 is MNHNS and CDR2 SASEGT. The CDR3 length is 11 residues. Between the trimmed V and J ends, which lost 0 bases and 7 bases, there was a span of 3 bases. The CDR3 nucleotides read TGTGCCAGCAGTGAAGCGAGTGGCTACACCTTC. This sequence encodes CASSEASGYTF.

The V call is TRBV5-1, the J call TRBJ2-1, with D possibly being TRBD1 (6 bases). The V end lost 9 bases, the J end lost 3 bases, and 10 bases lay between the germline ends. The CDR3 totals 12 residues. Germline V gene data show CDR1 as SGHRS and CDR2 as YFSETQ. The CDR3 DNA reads TGCGCCACCTACAGGGACTACAATGAGCAGTTCTTC. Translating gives CATYRDYNEQFF.

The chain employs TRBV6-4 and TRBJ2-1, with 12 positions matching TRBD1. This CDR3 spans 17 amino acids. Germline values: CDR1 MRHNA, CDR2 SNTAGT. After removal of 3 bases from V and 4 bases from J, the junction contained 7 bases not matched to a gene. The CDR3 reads CASSEVGQGAGYNEQFF. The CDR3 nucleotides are TGTGCCAGCAGTGAAGTGGGACAGGGGGCCGGGTACAATGAGCAGTTCTTC.

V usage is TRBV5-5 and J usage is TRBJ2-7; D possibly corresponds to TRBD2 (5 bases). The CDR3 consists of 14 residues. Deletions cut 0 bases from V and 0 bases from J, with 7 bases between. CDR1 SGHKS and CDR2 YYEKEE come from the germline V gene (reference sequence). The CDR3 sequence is CASSLGLISYEQYF. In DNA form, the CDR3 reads TGTGCCAGCAGCTTGGGACTAATCTCCTACGAGCAGTACTTC.

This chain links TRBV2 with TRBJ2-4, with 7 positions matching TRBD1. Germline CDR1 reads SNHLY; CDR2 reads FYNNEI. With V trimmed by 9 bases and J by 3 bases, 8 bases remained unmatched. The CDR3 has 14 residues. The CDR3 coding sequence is TGTGCCAGTAAGGGGGCTTTCGACAAAAACATTCAGTACTTC. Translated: CASKGAFDKNIQYF.

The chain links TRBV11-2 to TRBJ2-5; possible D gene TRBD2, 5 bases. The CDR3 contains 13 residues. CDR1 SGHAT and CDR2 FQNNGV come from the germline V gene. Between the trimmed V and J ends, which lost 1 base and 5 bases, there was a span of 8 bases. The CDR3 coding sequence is TGTGCCAGCAGCTTAGCTCAGCGGGAGACCCAGTACTTC. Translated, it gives CASSLAQRETQYF.

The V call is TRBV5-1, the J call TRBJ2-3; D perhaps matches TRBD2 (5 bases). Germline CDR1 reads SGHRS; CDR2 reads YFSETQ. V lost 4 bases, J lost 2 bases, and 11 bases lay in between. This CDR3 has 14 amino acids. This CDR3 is CASSLRDITDTQYF. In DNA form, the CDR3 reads TGCGCCAGCAGCCTCCGGGATATCACAGATACGCAGTATTTT.

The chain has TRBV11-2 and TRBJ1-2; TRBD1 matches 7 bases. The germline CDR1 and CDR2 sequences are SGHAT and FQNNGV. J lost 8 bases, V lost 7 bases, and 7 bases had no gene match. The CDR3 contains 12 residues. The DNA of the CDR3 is TGTGCCAGCACCCAACAGGGGCGAGGCTACACCTTC. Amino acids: CASTQQGRGYTF.